Each of the 23 T cell receptor beta chains below was sequenced from the same sample in a study of T cell responses to AZD1222 COVID-19 vaccine. Using immunoSEQ multiplex PCR, the repertoire was profiled, and TCRdb retains in-frame clones only, with some absent. The table records tens of thousands of clones, approximately 86% of them present only once. The sequencing used peripheral blood, collected on day 0 of MenACWY control vaccination. The receptors originated from an adult in good health.

This clone has just one count. The chain links TRBV2 to TRBJ1-2; 7 bases agree with TRBD1. Per the germline V gene, CDR1 is SNHLY and CDR2 is FYNNEI. The CDR3 extends over 14 amino acids. V shed 7 bases and J 2 bases; nucleotides not matched to a gene: 7. CDR3 in DNA: TGTGCCAGCAATCCGGGACAGATCAACTATGGCTACACCTTC. This translates into CASNPGQINYGYTF. Together with reference TRBV2 and TRBJ1-2, the CDR3 gives the full variable domain: EPEVTQTPSHQVTQMGQEVILRCVPISNHLYFYWYRQILGQKVEFLVSFYNNEISEKSEIFDDQFSVERPDGSNFTLKIRSTKLEDSAMYFCASNPGQINYGYTFGSGTRLTVV.

V usage is TRBV24-1 and J usage is TRBJ2-2; D is uncertain. This CDR3 has 14 residues. Trimming pared 2 bases from V and 2 bases from J, leaving 5 bases between. Germline CDR1 is KGHDR and CDR2 is SFDVKD. CDR3 coding DNA: TGTGCCACCAGTGATTCCCGTAACACCGGGGAGCTGTTTTTT. Its protein is CATSDSRNTGELFF.

V gene TRBV6-1 combines with J gene TRBJ1-2; possible D gene TRBD1, 5 bases. V was shortened by 0 bases and J by 5 bases, with 13 bases between the two germline ends. This CDR3 is built from 15 residues. Germline V CDR1 and CDR2: MNHNS, SASEGT. Here the CDR3 DNA reads TGTGCCAGCAGTGAAGCCCCGCCAGGGCCTTATGGCTACACCTTC. Residues: CASSEAPPGPYGYTF.

The chain carries TRBV15 and TRBJ2-1, with TRBD1 matching 11 bases. With 3 bases clipped from V and 8 bases from J, the junction kept 3 bases outside the gene matches. Germline values: CDR1 LNHNV, CDR2 YYDKDF (reference sequence). The CDR3 contains 14 residues. The CDR3 DNA reads TGTGCCACCAGCAGGGGACAGGGGGTGGATGAGCAGTTCTTC. Translation gives CATSRGQGVDEQFF.

The V gene is TRBV6-2 or TRBV6-3, the J gene TRBJ1-1, with D uncertain. The CDR3 runs 13 residues. Germline-derived CDR1 and CDR2 are MNHEY and SVGEGT. The V end lost 6 bases, the J end lost 8 bases, and 16 bases lay between the germline ends. This CDR3 is CASSLGPLGEAFF. The CDR3 DNA sequence: TGTGCCAGCAGCCTGGGCCCTCTGGGGGAAGCTTTCTTT.

This chain links TRBV19 with TRBJ2-7; 8 bases align to TRBD1. The CDR3 is 14 residues long. V shed 6 bases and J 0 bases; nucleotides not matched to a gene: 4. The germline V gene has CDR1 LNHDA and CDR2 SQIVND (reference sequence). The CDR3 DNA sequence: TGTGCCAGTAGAAGACAGGGGCACTCCTACGAGCAGTACTTC. This encodes CASRRQGHSYEQYF.

This rearrangement joins TRBV5-4 to TRBJ1-1; 12 nucleotides line up with TRBD1. Germline-derived CDR1 and CDR2 are SGHNT and YYREEE (reference sequence). This CDR3 is built from 16 residues. Trimming took 4 bases from V and 5 from J; bases not matched to a gene: 9. The CDR3 here is CASSTGQGAMGTEAFF. The DNA for the CDR3 is TGTGCCAGCAGCACGGGACAGGGGGCGATGGGAACTGAAGCTTTCTTT.

The genes are TRBV30 and TRBJ2-3, with D tentatively TRBD2 (6 bases). Germline CDR1 and CDR2: GTSNPN and SVGIG (reference sequence). The CDR3 contains 15 residues. Between the trimmed V and J ends, which lost 8 bases and 0 bases, there was a span of 18 bases. DNA for the CDR3: TGTGCCCATACCGGGGGTAGCGTGAGCACAGATACGCAGTATTTT. It yields the protein CAHTGGSVSTDTQYF.

This chain joins TRBV28 and TRBJ2-5, with TRBD1 identical over 7 bases. The CDR3 spans 15 residues. J gave up 5 bases and V 4 bases, and 10 bases lay outside the gene matches. Germline V gives CDR1 MDHEN, CDR2 SYDVKM. The CDR3, as DNA: TGTGCCAGCAGTTCCGACTCAGGGGGTTCGGAGACCCAGTACTTC. Translated: CASSSDSGGSETQYF.

V gene TRBV27 combines with J gene TRBJ1-5, with D maybe TRBD1 (5 bases). Germline CDR1 MNHEY, CDR2 SMNVEV (reference sequence). V shed 5 bases and J shed 3 bases, with 17 bases lying between them. CDR3 length: 16 residues. The CDR3 bases are TGTGCCAGCAGTCTAACGGGGGTTTATCACAATCAGCCCCAGCATTTT. As protein: CASSLTGVYHNQPQHF.

This chain uses TRBV3-1 (or the pseudogene TRBV3-2) with TRBJ1-2; possibly TRBD1 for D (5 bases). CDR3 length equals 14 residues. Trimming cost V 3 bases and J 7 bases, with 15 bases left between them. CDR1 is LGHDT, CDR2 YNNKEL, per germline (reference sequence). Here the CDR3 DNA reads TGTGCCAGCAGCCACGGTTCAGGGTCGCGTGGCTACACCTTC. Amino acid sequence: CASSHGSGSRGYTF.

Only one count was recorded for this clone. The chain recombines TRBV3-1 (or the pseudogene TRBV3-2) with TRBJ1-5; 7 bases match TRBD1. After removal of 1 base from V and 4 bases from J, the junction contained 4 bases not matched to a gene. The CDR3 sequence is 15 residues long. Germline V gene lookup returns CDR1 LGHDT and CDR2 YNNKEL (reference sequence). Written as DNA, the CDR3 is TGTGCCAGCAGCCAAGGACAGGGTATAAATCAGCCCCAGCATTTT. It is translated as CASSQGQGINQPQHF.

This clone was seen just once. The chain links TRBV9 to TRBJ2-7, with D perhaps matching TRBD2 (6 bases). The germline CDR1 and CDR2 sequences are SGDLS and YYNGEE. The V end was cut by 4 bases, the J end by 0 bases, with 11 bases between. CDR3 length equals 14 residues. CDR3 DNA sequence: TGTGCCAGCAGCCCCCAGACTAGCTCCTACGAGCAGTACTTC. Its translation is CASSPQTSSYEQYF.

This chain uses TRBV5-8 with TRBJ1-1, with 8 bases lining up with TRBD1. Germline CDR1 SGHTS, CDR2 YDEGEE. V shed 4 bases, J shed 5 bases, and the junction held 10 bases outside the gene matches. The CDR3 length is 15 residues. The CDR3 loop is CASSPGRGQGTEAFF. The CDR3 DNA is TGTGCCAGCAGCCCGGGCAGGGGGCAAGGGACTGAAGCTTTCTTT.

The V call is TRBV7-8, the J call TRBJ1-1; perhaps TRBD1 as D (6 bases). The CDR3 spans 14 residues. Trimming removed 8 bases from V and 4 bases from J, with 17 bases in between. CDR1 is SGHVS, CDR2 FQNEAQ, per germline. CDR3 sequence reads: CASGIGQGSTEAFF. In nucleotides, the CDR3 is TGTGCCAGCGGTATTGGCCAGGGGAGCACTGAAGCTTTCTTT.

The CDR3 nucleotides read TGTGCCTGGAGTGTTAAAGACAGGAGCTCCTACAATGAGCAGTTCTTC. As protein: CAWSVKDRSSYNEQFF. This rearrangement joins TRBV30 to TRBJ2-1, with D possibly being TRBD1 (6 bases). Germline values: CDR1 GTSNPN, CDR2 SVGIG (reference sequence). V lost 0 bases and J 0 bases, leaving 12 bases between the germline ends. The CDR3 is made up of 16 amino acids.

The V gene is TRBV5-1, the J gene TRBJ2-7; possibly TRBD1 for D (6 bases). CDR3 length equals 16 residues. Between the trimmed V and J ends, which lost 1 base and 2 bases, there was a span of 16 bases. Germline V CDR1 and CDR2: SGHRS, YFSETQ. The CDR3 sequence is CASSLRGIDITYEQYF. In DNA, the CDR3 is TGCGCCAGCAGCTTGAGGGGGATCGATATCACCTACGAGCAGTACTTC.

V usage is TRBV6-4 and J usage is TRBJ1-1; D unclear. Germline V gene sequence: CDR1 MRHNA, CDR2 SNTAGT. V was cut by 6 bases and J by 6 bases, with 14 bases left in between. The CDR3 has 13 amino acids. The CDR3 region is CASRREKGAEAFF. The DNA of the CDR3 is TGTGCCAGCAGGAGGGAGAAGGGAGCTGAAGCTTTCTTT.

This chain uses TRBV7-2 with TRBJ2-5; weak D call: TRBD1 (7 bases). Germline V gene lookup returns CDR1 SGHTA and CDR2 FQGNSA. With 2 bases removed from V and 4 bases from J, the gap between germline ends came to 11 bases. The CDR3 length is 14 residues. The CDR3 DNA reads as TGTGCCAGCAGCTTACAGGGGGGAGGAGAGACCCAGTACTTC. Residues: CASSLQGGGETQYF. Full variable domain (missing parts from reference TRBV7-2 and TRBJ2-5): GAGVSQSPSNKVTEKGKDVELRCDPISGHTALYWYRQSLGQGLEFLIYFQGNSAPDKSGLPSDRFSAERTGGSVSTLTIQRTQQEDSAVYLCASSLQGGGETQYFGPGTRLLVL.

The chain couples TRBV2 to TRBJ1-2, with TRBD1 as a possible D gene (6 bases). The CDR3 has 15 residues. Germline-derived CDR1 and CDR2 are SNHLY and FYNNEI. Trimming stripped 5 bases from V and 0 bases from J, with 13 bases between. The CDR3 coding sequence is TGTGCCAGCAGTCTAGGCAGGGGAGCTAACTATGGCTACACCTTC. Protein: CASSLGRGANYGYTF.

This clone was detected only a few times. This chain joins TRBV7-2 and TRBJ1-2; 10 nucleotides line up with TRBD1. CDR3 length: 17 residues. The V and J ends lost 5 bases and 4 bases, in that order; junction bases with no gene match: 13. Germline CDR1 is SGHTA and CDR2 is FQGNSA. CDR3 sequence reads: CASSPAPGQGIGYGYTF. CDR3 nucleotide sequence: TGTGCCAGCAGCCCAGCCCCGGGACAGGGGATAGGCTATGGCTACACCTTC.

DNA of the CDR3: TGTGCCAGCAGTGAAGCGGGACAGGGACATCTCAAGAGGGGAAACACCATATATTTT. Its protein product is CASSEAGQGHLKRGNTIYF. The chain carries TRBV6-1 and TRBJ1-3; 9 nucleotides agree with TRBD1. Germline V lookup: CDR1 MNHNS, CDR2 SASEGT. CDR3 length equals 19 residues. V lost 0 bases, J lost 4 bases, and 13 bases stayed unmatched.

This sequence joins TRBV5-8 and TRBJ1-5; TRBD1 agrees at 7 bases. Per germline, CDR1 SGHTS and CDR2 YDEGEE. The junction had 4 bases not matched to a gene; V was cut back by 0 bases and J by 1 base. The CDR3 covers 16 residues. The CDR3 region has the DNA TGTGCCAGCAGCTTGGAGGGGGCAGGGAGCAATCAGCCCCAGCATTTT. Amino acids: CASSLEGAGSNQPQHF.